The text below deals with one T cell receptor beta chain. The time point: peripheral blood 6 weeks after treatment start. Disease in patients was locally advanced or metastatic urothelial carcinoma. The data were taken from a study of PD-L1 blockade in urothelial cancer. Study in general: Patients began atezolizumab, 1,200 mg intravenously every 3 weeks, at some point between 2012 and 2014. Male sex and bladder-origin urothelial cancer characterized most of the roughly 29 patients.

The repertoire was sequenced with immunoSEQ multiplex PCR; TCRdb's copy has only in-frame clones and lacks some. The data show about 45,000 clones, 82% seen once. The sequencing used PBMCs, collected around atezolizumab (anti-PD-L1) treatment. This receptor was taken from a man aged 55 to 69 with urothelial cancer.

The CDR3 spells CASRAGLGTEAFF. The DNA for the CDR3 is TGTGCCAGCAGAGCCGGGTTGGGCACTGAAGCTTTCTTT. The rearrangement links TRBV2 to TRBJ1-1; no clear D. CDR3 size: 13 residues. Germline assignment: CDR1 SNHLY and CDR2 FYNNEI. The V end was cut by 6 bases, the J end by 4 bases, with 12 bases between.